These 27 T cell receptor beta chains were all obtained from the same sample, sequenced in a study of blood T cell repertoires in COVID-19. Generated by immunoSEQ multiplex PCR, the TCRdb table keeps only in-frame clones and is missing some. The data hold roughly 120,000 clones, with nearly 90% observed a single time. Sequencing was carried out using peripheral blood. The receptors stem from a human donor in a cohort sampled during active COVID-19.

The gene calls are TRBV5-4 and TRBJ2-3; 9 bases agree with TRBD2. V lost 4 bases to trimming and J lost 0 bases; unmatched junction nucleotides: 12. This CDR3 comprises 18 residues. Germline V CDR1 and CDR2: SGHNT, YYREEE (reference sequence). The CDR3 sequence is CASSPGSRLAASTDTQYF. The DNA of the CDR3 is TGTGCCAGCAGCCCCGGTTCCCGACTAGCGGCTAGCACAGATACGCAGTATTTT.

The genes are TRBV6-5 and TRBJ2-7; no clear D. The germline V and J ends were trimmed by 11 bases and 5 bases, with 22 bases remaining between them. Germline V CDR1 and CDR2: MNHEY, SVGAGI. The CDR3 extends over 14 amino acids. The CDR3 reads CASRWRVRYDEQYF. The CDR3 DNA is TGTGCCTCTCGGTGGAGAGTGAGGTATGACGAGCAGTACTTC.

The gene calls are TRBV7-8 and TRBJ1-3; D perhaps matches TRBD1 (6 bases). Trimming removed 1 base at V and 4 bases at J, with 17 bases between. The germline gives CDR1 SGHVS, CDR2 FQNEAQ. The CDR3 spans 17 residues. CDR3 region: CASSLENAGVVGNTIYF. CDR3 nucleotide sequence: TGTGCCAGCAGCTTAGAAAATGCAGGGGTAGTGGGAAACACCATATATTTT. The complete variable domain, with remaining parts taken from reference TRBV7-8 and TRBJ1-3, reads GAGVSQSPRYKVAKRGQDVALRCDPISGHVSLFWYQQALGQGPEFLTYFQNEAQLDKSGLPSDRFFAERPEGSVSTLKIQRTQQEDSAVYLCASSLENAGVVGNTIYFGEGSWLTVV.

V is TRBV11-3 and J is TRBJ2-7, with 8 bases lining up with TRBD2. This CDR3 comprises 17 residues. Trimming cost V 3 bases and J 3 bases; bases outside gene matches: 13. Germline V gene sequence: CDR1 SGHNT, CDR2 YENEEA. This CDR3 reads CASSFLGGGNKDYEQYF. In DNA, the CDR3 is TGTGCCAGCAGCTTTCTTGGCGGGGGGAATAAGGACTACGAGCAGTACTTC. The variable domain in full, with the rest retrieved from reference TRBV11-3 and TRBJ2-7, is EAGVVQSPRYKIIEKKQPVAFWCNPISGHNTLYWYLQNLGQGPELLIRYENEEAVDDSQLPKDRFSAERLKGVDSTLKIQPAELGDSAVYLCASSFLGGGNKDYEQYFGPGTRLTVT.

This rearrangement joins TRBV19 to TRBJ2-6, with D hard to call. With 6 bases removed from V and 4 bases from J, the gap between germline ends came to 7 bases. CDR1 and CDR2 from the germline V gene are LNHDA and SQIVND (reference sequence). This CDR3 is built from 13 residues. CDR3 sequence (DNA): TGTGCCAGTAGAACCGCGGGGGCCAACGTCCTGACTTTC. It specifies CASRTAGANVLTF.

The chain links TRBV19 to TRBJ2-1; 9 bases agree with TRBD1. This CDR3 spans 19 amino acids. Looked up from germline, CDR1 is LNHDA and CDR2 is SQIVND (reference sequence). Unmatched junction bases numbered 20, after V lost 6 bases and J lost 5 bases. The CDR3 nucleotides read TGTGCCAGTAGCATATCGGCGGGGGTAGGGGGACAGGGAAACAATGAGCAGTTCTTC. Translating gives CASSISAGVGGQGNNEQFF. The whole variable domain, remainder taken from reference TRBV19 and TRBJ2-1, is DGGITQSPKYLFRKEGQNVTLSCEQNLNHDAMYWYRQDPGQGLRLIYYSQIVNDFQKGDIAEGYSVSREKKESFPLTVTSAQKNPTAFYLCASSISAGVGGQGNNEQFFGPGTRLTVL.

This clone showed up just a few times. CDR3 bases: TGTGCCAGCAGCCCCAGGACAGGACTTCCGGCTAACTATGGCTACACCTTC. It encodes CASSPRTGLPANYGYTF. The chain uses TRBV3-1 (or the pseudogene TRBV3-2) and TRBJ1-2; 7 nucleotides agree with TRBD1. Trimming cost V 4 bases and J 0 bases; bases outside gene matches: 11. Per the germline V gene, CDR1 is LGHDT and CDR2 is YNNKEL (reference sequence). This CDR3 is built from 17 residues.

The chain employs TRBV30 and TRBJ2-3; 10 bases align to TRBD2. The length of the CDR3 is 14 residues. V gave up 3 bases and J gave up 0 bases; unmatched junction bases: 0. Per germline, CDR1 GTSNPN and CDR2 SVGIG (reference sequence). CDR3 residues: CAWRGLASTDTQYF. In DNA, the CDR3 is TGTGCCTGGAGGGGACTAGCGAGCACAGATACGCAGTATTTT.

This clone was observed a handful of times. The rearrangement links TRBV2 to TRBJ1-5, with unresolved D. The CDR3 is made up of 14 amino acids. CDR1 is SNHLY, CDR2 FYNNEI, per germline. Trimming stripped 6 bases from V and 2 bases from J, with 11 bases between. The CDR3 loop reads CASRLLTGNQPQHF. The CDR3 nucleotides are TGTGCCAGCAGACTATTAACGGGCAATCAGCCCCAGCATTTT.

The chain recombines TRBV6-5 with TRBJ1-3, with TRBD1 matching over 7 bases. Germline lookup yields CDR1 MNHEY and CDR2 SVGAGI. CDR3 length equals 15 residues. The trim removed 7 bases at V and 0 bases at J, leaving 6 bases unmatched. CDR3 region: CASTEDRFSGNTIYF. The CDR3, as DNA: TGTGCCAGCACCGAGGACAGGTTCTCTGGAAACACCATATATTTT.

The V and J genes are TRBV4-1 and TRBJ2-5, with D possibly TRBD2 on 5 matching bases. The CDR3 covers 20 residues. Germline assignment: CDR1 MGHRA and CDR2 YSYEKL. The V gene lost 2 bases and the J gene lost 0 bases, with 25 bases spanning the gap. The CDR3 DNA sequence: TGCGCCAGCAGCCAACTAACAAACGGGAAACCAAAGACCTACCAAGAGACCCAGTACTTC. As protein: CASSQLTNGKPKTYQETQYF.

This chain uses TRBV3-1 (or the pseudogene TRBV3-2) with TRBJ1-2; TRBD1 matches 7 bases. The germline V gene encodes CDR1 LGHDT and CDR2 YNNKEL (reference sequence). Trimming cost V 9 bases and J 6 bases; bases outside gene matches: 7. The CDR3 is 12 amino acids. This chain's CDR3 is CASRQGRDGYTF. The CDR3 nucleotides are TGTGCCAGTAGACAGGGTCGGGATGGCTACACCTTC.

The chain employs TRBV2 and TRBJ2-7; TRBD1 might be the D (5 bases). Germline CDR1 reads SNHLY; CDR2 reads FYNNEI. There are 13 residues in the CDR3. V was trimmed by 6 bases and J by 3 bases, leaving 12 bases between them. The CDR3 is CASSKDIFYEQYF. Here the CDR3 DNA reads TGTGCCAGCAGCAAGGACATCTTCTACGAGCAGTACTTC.

The chain joins TRBV10-3 to TRBJ1-2, with D perhaps TRBD1 (5 bases). Germline CDR1 reads ENHRY; CDR2 reads SYGVKD. With 11 bases removed from V and 1 base from J, the gap between germline ends came to 20 bases. CDR3 length equals 15 residues. The CDR3, as DNA: TGTGCCTCCCGGGGCGGGGGGACCGGTAACTATGGCTACACCTTC. Translated: CASRGGGTGNYGYTF.

The chain combines TRBV6-5 with TRBJ1-2, with TRBD1 identical over 11 bases. The CDR3 consists of 13 residues. V trimming: 5 bases; J trimming: 6 bases; junction bases outside the gene matches: 2. Germline V gene data show CDR1 as MNHEY and CDR2 as SVGAGI. The DNA for the CDR3 is TGTGCCAGCAGTCGGGGACAGGGGGATGGCTACACCTTC. This translates into CASSRGQGDGYTF.

The rearrangement links TRBV7-2 to TRBJ2-5; 9 nucleotides align to TRBD1. The CDR3 totals 14 residues. Germline assignment: CDR1 SGHTA and CDR2 FQGNSA. Losses at the gene ends were 7 bases for V and 4 bases for J; bases not matched to a gene: 7. The CDR3 sequence is CASNKRTGAETQYF. The CDR3 region has the DNA TGTGCCAGCAACAAAAGGACAGGGGCAGAGACCCAGTACTTC.

The rearrangement links TRBV2 to TRBJ1-1; 12 nucleotides line up with TRBD1. The germline CDR1 and CDR2 sequences are SNHLY and FYNNEI. This CDR3 spans 16 amino acids. Trimming at V came to 3 bases and at J to 3 bases, leaving 5 bases not matched to a gene. The CDR3 nucleotides read TGTGCCAGCAGTGATGTCGGGGACAGGGGGCACACTGAAGCTTTCTTT. This gives the protein CASSDVGDRGHTEAFF.

The chain uses TRBV13 and TRBJ2-7, with 7 bases identical to TRBD1. CDR1 is PRHDT and CDR2 is FYEKMQ in the germline V gene (reference sequence). The V gene end was trimmed by 0 bases and the J gene end by 10 bases; junction bases not matched to a gene: 9. The CDR3 loop spans 14 amino acids. The CDR3 DNA is TGTGCCAGCAGCTTAGGCCTTCAAGACAGGGTTCAGTACTTC. Amino acids: CASSLGLQDRVQYF.

The sample holds a few counts of this clone. J is TRBJ1-2 and V is TRBV7-9; no reliable D call. V was pared by 4 bases and J by 6 bases, with 15 bases between. Germline-derived CDR1 and CDR2 are SEHNR and FQNEAQ (reference sequence). CDR3 length: 14 amino acids. CDR3 residues: CASSSLGGTNGYTF. DNA for the CDR3: TGTGCCAGCAGCTCCCTTGGCGGTACCAATGGCTACACCTTC.

The chain carries TRBV5-1 and TRBJ1-5, with D possibly being TRBD1 (5 bases). Trimming removed 0 bases at V and 0 bases at J, with 7 bases between. Looked up from germline, CDR1 is SGHRS and CDR2 is YFSETQ. The CDR3 has 15 residues. DNA for the CDR3: TGCGCCAGCAGCTTGGGGGGCTCTAGCAATCAGCCCCAGCATTTT. It yields the protein CASSLGGSSNQPQHF.

The chain combines TRBV5-1 with TRBJ2-3; no clear D. V was clipped by 0 bases and J by 2 bases, with 10 bases between them. The CDR3 has 15 amino acids. The germline gives CDR1 SGHRS, CDR2 YFSETQ. The CDR3 DNA is TGCGCCAGCAGCTTGGAATGGAGATCCACAGATACGCAGTATTTT. It codes for CASSLEWRSTDTQYF.

The rearrangement joins TRBV5-1 to TRBJ2-3, with TRBD2 matching 13 bases. Losses at the gene ends were 0 bases for V and 0 bases for J; bases not matched to a gene: 4. This CDR3 spans 18 amino acids. Germline V CDR1 and CDR2: SGHRS, YFSETQ. As DNA, the CDR3 is TGCGCCAGCAGCTTGGCCCGGACTAGCGGGGGTAGCACAGATACGCAGTATTTT. It encodes CASSLARTSGGSTDTQYF.

The chain combines TRBV6-5 with TRBJ2-2; TRBD1 aligns across 8 bases. The CDR3 spans 15 residues. Germline V gives CDR1 MNHEY, CDR2 SVGAGI. V lost 5 bases and J lost 5; bases outside the gene matches: 7. The DNA for the CDR3 is TGTGCCAGCAGTAACAGGGGGATAGGTACCGGGGAGCTGTTTTTT. Amino acids: CASSNRGIGTGELFF.

The chain links TRBV6-5 to TRBJ2-1, with D possibly being TRBD2 (5 bases). CDR3 size: 16 residues. Germline assignment: CDR1 MNHEY and CDR2 SVGAGI. The V end was cut by 2 bases, the J end by 0 bases, with 11 bases between. CDR3 coding DNA: TGTGCCAGCAGTTACCTGGTGGGAGCCTCCTACAATGAGCAGTTCTTC. It translates to CASSYLVGASYNEQFF.

This clone occurred a few times. The chain recombines TRBV7-2 with TRBJ2-3; 10 bases agree with TRBD2. The length of the CDR3 is 16 residues. Germline V gives CDR1 SGHTA, CDR2 FQGNSA. V dropped 6 bases and J dropped 4; count of bases not matched to a gene: 10. The CDR3 protein is CASRLGASGSPDTQYF. The CDR3 nucleotides are TGTGCCAGCAGACTAGGGGCTAGCGGGAGCCCAGATACGCAGTATTTT.

This rearrangement joins TRBV4-3 to TRBJ2-2; TRBD1 is a possible D gene (6 bases). V shed 0 bases and J shed 0 bases, with 11 bases lying between them. Germline CDR1 is LGHNA and CDR2 is YSLEER. The CDR3 is 17 residues long. The CDR3 DNA reads as TGCGCCAGCAGCCAAGATTTCCAGGGGACGAACACCGGGGAGCTGTTTTTT. This translates into CASSQDFQGTNTGELFF.

V gene TRBV6-5 combines with J gene TRBJ2-7; 8 bases agree with TRBD2. Trimming at V came to 10 bases and at J to 1 base, leaving 9 bases not matched to a gene. The CDR3 runs to 14 residues. Per the germline V gene, CDR1 is MNHEY and CDR2 is SVGAGI. The DNA for the CDR3 is TGTGCCATCTCCCGGGGGGGCAGGTCCTACGAGCAGTACTTC. Protein: CAISRGGRSYEQYF.